The sequence of this T cell receptor beta chain was determined in a study of Graves' ophthalmopathy and Graves' hyperthyroidism. Study results and limitations: Most thyroid-expanded clonotypes exceeding 0.001 frequency were also found in blood.

Amplification from RNA transcripts yielded the TCR beta CDR3 regions. RT-PCR in the first round used HTBI primers; a second-round multiplex PCR followed. TCRdb itself ran the multiplex PCR reads through MiXCR, one entry per CDR3 protein. This table holds around 520,000 distinct CDR3 sequences, 35% to 45% found once. This clonotype turned up a few times. Antigen unknown. At one end the junction does not follow the germline gene, possibly because of a read error. Patients newly diagnosed with hyperthyroidism, under 2 months' duration, were aged 18 to 65, the study reports. The CDR3 extends over 17 amino acids. The germline gives CDR1 LNHDA, CDR2 SQIVND (reference sequence).

Sequenced: peripheral blood or thyroid tissue (not recorded which). The clonotype originates from an adult man with Graves' hyperthyroidism. V usage is TRBV19 and J usage is TRBJ1-5, with 7 nucleotides matching TRBD1. The CDR3: CASSVDGTVYSNQPQHF. CDR3 bases: TGTGCCAGTAGTGTAGACGGGACAGTATATAGCAATCAGCCCCAGCATTTT.